This T cell receptor (beta chain) was documented in a study of T cell responses to AZD1222 COVID-19 vaccine listed by TCRdb under 2021. Regarding the complete study: AZD1222 recipients given second doses at about 4 weeks or at about 12 weeks were pooled, since spike-specific TCR depth and breadth were not found to differ between the two schedules. TCR sequencing covered 230 to 250 trial participants: 200 to 210 given two doses of AZD1222 and some 25 given two doses of MenACWY control vaccine. Enrollment into the trials was organized by age into subgroups of 18-55, 56-69 and 70-plus years, and those subgroups contained approximately 150, 30 and 60 TCR-sequenced participants, respectively. The paper as a whole reports these results and caveats: Most participants were white British and females outnumbered males, and the authors suggested that clonal diversity may have been underestimated. In the small 56-69-year group, the increase in depth fell short of significance, most likely because of low power. Reportedly, close to half of the unique spike-specific TCRs recognized epitopes lying outside the regions that are mutated in the B.1.351 and B.1.1.7 variants. Only five or six AZD1222 recipients were SARS-CoV-2 seropositive at baseline, limiting conclusions about previously exposed vaccinees. CD4 TCRs associated with the vaccine covered the entire spike protein, and the dominant responses were in regions 160-218 and 743-854. Because no day 14 peak-response samples were available, the repertoires could be characterized only after the peak T cell response. After two AZD1222 doses, both the breadth and the depth of spike-specific TCRs were significantly higher than at day 0 and than in MenACWY recipients.

Trimming removed 4 bases from V and 0 bases from J, leaving 3 bases between the germline ends. Based on the germline V gene, the CDR1 and CDR2 sequences are SNHLY and FYNNEI. Measured from the cysteine to the phenylalanine, the CDR3 is 12 residues long. CDR3 DNA only is kept here, 36 bases in frame from base 1. The CDR3 regions of human TCRbeta chains were analyzed by immunosequencing. Processing in the source paper ran as follows. Repertoire TCRs were checked for matches against a reference library of SARS-CoV-2-specific TCRs that had been generated using the MIRA antigen-specificity platform. Breadth meant the fraction of unique TCRs that were SARS-CoV-2-associated, whereas depth meant the fraction of total T cells that were SARS-CoV-2-associated. Using the MIRA data, each spike-specific TCR was mapped to the spike region that the TCR reacts to and placed in a CD4 or CD8 class. Log10-transformed breadth and depth values were compared by one-way ANOVA with Sidak's multiple comparisons tests. The clones in this table, taken by TCRdb from immuneACCESS, are in-frame only. Not every clone is retained; where verified, under half of the shortfall comes from an unresolved V gene, and the cause of the rest is unknown. That table supplies the V and J calls and clone size; D and trimming were determined from the DNA. The sample contains roughly 160,000 clones, 90% to 95% of them found a single time. The leading ten clones occupy about 1% of the sample.

This clone was counted a single time. This receptor's antigen is unknown. No much larger clone exists at a distance of one base, and base qualities are not known. The intended sense of this specimen's time point label: baseline before first vaccination. The vaccinee samples were drawn from two UK trials, COV001 and COV002, one of which was a single-blind randomized controlled phase 2/3 trial testing AZD1222 (ChAdOx1 nCoV-19) in healthy adults. For TCRbeta chain sequencing, PBMC samples from trial participants were taken at day 0 and at day 28 after the second dose. This TCR derives from an adult in good health. The material was peripheral blood, obtained on day 0 of AZD1222 vaccination. The chain employs TRBV2 and TRBJ1-1; the D gene identity is not certain. The DNA sequence is given as TGTGCCAGCAGTGCAATGAACACTGAAGCTTTCTTT. Its protein is CASSAMNTEAFF.